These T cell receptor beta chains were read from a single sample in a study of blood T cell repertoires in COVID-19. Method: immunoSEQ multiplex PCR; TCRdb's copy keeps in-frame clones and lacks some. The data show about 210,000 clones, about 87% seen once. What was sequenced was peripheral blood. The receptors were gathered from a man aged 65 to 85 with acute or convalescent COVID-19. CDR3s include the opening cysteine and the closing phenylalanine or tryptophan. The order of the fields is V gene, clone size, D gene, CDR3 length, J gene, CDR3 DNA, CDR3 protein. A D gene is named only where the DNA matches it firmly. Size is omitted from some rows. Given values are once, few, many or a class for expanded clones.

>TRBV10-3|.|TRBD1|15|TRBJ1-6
TGTGCCAGCAAACGACAGGGGGCAGGTAATTCACCCCTCCACTTT
CASKRQGAGNSPLHF
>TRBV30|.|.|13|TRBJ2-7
TGTGCCTGGACTGCGGGCGCCACCTACGAGCAGTACTTC
CAWTAGATYEQYF
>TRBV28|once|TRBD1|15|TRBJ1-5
TGTGCCAGCGTCACAGGGGCTTATGGCAATCAGCCCCAGCATTTT
CASVTGAYGNQPQHF
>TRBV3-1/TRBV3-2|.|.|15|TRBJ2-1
TGTGCCAGCAGCCGCAGGCAGGGGAACTACAATGAGCAGTTCTTC
CASSRRQGNYNEQFF
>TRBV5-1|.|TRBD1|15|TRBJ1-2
TGCGCCAGCAGGTTGGAGGGGACAGGGGTTGAAGGCTACACCTTC
CASRLEGTGVEGYTF
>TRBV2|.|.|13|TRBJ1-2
TGTGCCAGCAGTCTTATGCGGGCCGTTGGCTACACCTTC
CASSLMRAVGYTF
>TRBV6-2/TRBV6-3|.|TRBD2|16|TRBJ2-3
TGTGCCAGCAGTTACGGGCTAGCGGAAAGCACAGATACGCAGTATTTT
CASSYGLAESTDTQYF
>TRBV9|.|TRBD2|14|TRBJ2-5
TGTGCCAGCAGCCAAAGCGGGGCTGCAGAGACCCAGTACTTC
CASSQSGAAETQYF
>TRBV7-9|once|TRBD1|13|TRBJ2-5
TGTGCCAGCAGCACGGGACAGAGGGAGACCCAGTACTTC
CASSTGQRETQYF
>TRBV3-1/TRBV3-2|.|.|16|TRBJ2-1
TGTGCCAGCAGCCAAGATTACGGGAGTACCTACAATGAGCAGTTCTTC
CASSQDYGSTYNEQFF
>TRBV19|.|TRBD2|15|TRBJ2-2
TGTGCCAGTAGTACCTTCCGGGAGGTCACCGGGGAGCTGTTTTTT
CASSTFREVTGELFF
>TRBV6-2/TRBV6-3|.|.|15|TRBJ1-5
TGTGCCAGCAGTTCCCCCTCGGGCAGGGATCAGCCCCAGCATTTT
CASSSPSGRDQPQHF
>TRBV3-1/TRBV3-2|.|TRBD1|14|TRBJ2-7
TGTGCCAGCAGCCAAGATTGGGCAGGGGGCGAGCAGTACTTC
CASSQDWAGGEQYF
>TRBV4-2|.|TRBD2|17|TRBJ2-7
TGTGCCAGCAGCCAAGACCTCTCCTCCACTAGCGGCTACGAGCAGTACTTC
CASSQDLSSTSGYEQYF
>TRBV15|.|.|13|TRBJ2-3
TGTGCCACCAGCAGAGATAATGGGCTTACGCAGTATTTT
CATSRDNGLTQYF
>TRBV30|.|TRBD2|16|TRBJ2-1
TGTGCCTGGAGTGTGTTTGCTAGCGGGATGACGGGTGAGCAGTTCTTC
CAWSVFASGMTGEQFF
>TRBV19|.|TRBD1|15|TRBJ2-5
TGTGCCAGTAGTATAGAGACCGGACAGGGAGAGACCCAGTACTTC
CASSIETGQGETQYF
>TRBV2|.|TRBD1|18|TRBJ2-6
TGTGCCAGCATATATCCGGGACAGGGTCGGCCTGGGGCCAACGTCCTGACTTTC
CASIYPGQGRPGANVLTF
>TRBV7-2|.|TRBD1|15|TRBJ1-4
TGTGCCAGCAGCGCCAGACAGGGGCATAATGAAAAACTGTTTTTT
CASSARQGHNEKLFF
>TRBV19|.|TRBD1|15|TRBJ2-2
TGTGCCAGTAGTATTAGACAGGGTTTCACCGGGGAGCTGTTTTTT
CASSIRQGFTGELFF
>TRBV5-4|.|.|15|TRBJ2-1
TGTGCCAGCAGCTTTGAACGGGAGCCCTACAATGAGCAGTTCTTC
CASSFEREPYNEQFF
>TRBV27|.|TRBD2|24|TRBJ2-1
TGTGCCAGCAGTTTTGAATGGGATTTGCGCGGGAGGGCCGGACCACCTCCCCCGAACAATGAGCAGTTCTTC
CASSFEWDLRGRAGPPPPNNEQFF
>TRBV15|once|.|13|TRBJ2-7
TGTGCCACCAGCAGTACAAAATCCTACGAGCAGTACTTC
CATSSTKSYEQYF
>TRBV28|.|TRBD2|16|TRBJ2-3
TGTGCCAGCAGTTCGCCCGGGGGAGGGCAACCAGATACGCAGTATTTT
CASSSPGGGQPDTQYF
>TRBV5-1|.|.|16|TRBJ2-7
TGCGCCAGCAGCTTGGCCTTAGGAGGCCTGGACTACGAGCAGTACTTC
CASSLALGGLDYEQYF
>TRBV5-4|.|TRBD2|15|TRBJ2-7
TGTGCCAGCAGCTTAAGGGGAGGGAGGACCTACGAGCAGTACTTC
CASSLRGGRTYEQYF
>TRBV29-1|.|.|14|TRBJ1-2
TGCAGCGTTTTTCCCCTGACAGAACAGGAGAGCTACACCTTC
CSVFPLTEQESYTF
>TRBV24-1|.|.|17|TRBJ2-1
TGTGCCACCAGTGATCAGAGGGGGGGATTTAGGATAAATGAGCAGTTCTTC
CATSDQRGGFRINEQFF
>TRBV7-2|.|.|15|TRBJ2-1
TGTGCCAGCAGCTTAGTTTACCAGATCTACAATGAGCAGTTCTTC
CASSLVYQIYNEQFF
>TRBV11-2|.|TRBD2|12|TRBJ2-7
TGTGCCAGCAGCTTGGGACTAGCGGGAGTTTACTTC
CASSLGLAGVYF
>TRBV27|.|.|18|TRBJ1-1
TGTGCCAGCAGTCCAAAAATCCAGCTTTGGACAGAGAACACTGAAGCTTTCTTT
CASSPKIQLWTENTEAFF
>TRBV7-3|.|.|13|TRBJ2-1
TGTGCCAGCAGCTTAAATACCTACAATGAGCAGTTCTTC
CASSLNTYNEQFF
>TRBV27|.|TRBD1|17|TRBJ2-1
TGTGCCAGCAGTTCAAACCGGGACAGGGGCTCCTACAATGAGCAGTTCTTC
CASSSNRDRGSYNEQFF
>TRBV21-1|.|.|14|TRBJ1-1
TGTGCCAGCAGCTCGGGACAGGTGAACACTGAAGCTTTCTTT
CASSSGQVNTEAFF
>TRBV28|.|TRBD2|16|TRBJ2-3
TGTGCCAGCAGCCTAGGACTAGCGGGACACACAGATACGCAGTATTTT
CASSLGLAGHTDTQYF
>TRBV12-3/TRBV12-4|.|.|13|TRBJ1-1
TGTGCCAGCAGTTTAAGCAGGGGCACTGAAGCTTTCTTT
CASSLSRGTEAFF
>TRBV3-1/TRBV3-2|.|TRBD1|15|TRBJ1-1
TGTGCCAGCAGCCCCCGGGACAGGACGTACACTGAAGCTTTCTTT
CASSPRDRTYTEAFF
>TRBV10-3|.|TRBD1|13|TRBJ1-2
TGTGCCATCAGGGGGACAGACACTCTAGGCTACACCTTC
CAIRGTDTLGYTF
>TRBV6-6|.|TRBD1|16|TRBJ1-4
TGTGCCAGCCGTCAGTCTAGTGGGACAGGCGTTGAAAAACTGTTTTTT
CASRQSSGTGVEKLFF
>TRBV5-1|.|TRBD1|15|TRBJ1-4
TGCGCCAGCAGCGGAGGACAGGGGGCAAGTGAAAAACTGTTTTTT
CASSGGQGASEKLFF
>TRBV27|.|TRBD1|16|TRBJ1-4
TGTGCCAGCAGAGGGACAGGGTATTCCACTAATGAAAAACTGTTTTTT
CASRGTGYSTNEKLFF
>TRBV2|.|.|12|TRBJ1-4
TGTGCCAGCAGTGAAGAGCATGAAAAACTGTTTTTT
CASSEEHEKLFF
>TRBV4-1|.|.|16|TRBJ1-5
TGCGCCAGCAGCCAAGATTTTGACAGAGGCAATCAGCCCCAGCATTTT
CASSQDFDRGNQPQHF
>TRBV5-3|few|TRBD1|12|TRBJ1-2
TGTGCCAGAAGCCAGGGGGCGGAAGGCTACACCTTC
CARSQGAEGYTF
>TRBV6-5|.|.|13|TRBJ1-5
TGTGCCAGCAGTAGGGGCTCCAATCAGCCCCAGCATTTT
CASSRGSNQPQHF
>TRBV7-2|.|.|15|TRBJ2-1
TGTGCCAGCAGCACTGGGGGGGCTCTCTCCCATGAGCAGTTCTTC
CASSTGGALSHEQFF
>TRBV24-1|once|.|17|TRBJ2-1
TGTGCCACCAGTGATTTCCCTTGGGGGGACTCCTACAATGAGCAGTTCTTC
CATSDFPWGDSYNEQFF
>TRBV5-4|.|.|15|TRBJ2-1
TGTGCCAGCAGCTTGGTGGGGAGTAAGGACAATGAGCAGTTCTTC
CASSLVGSKDNEQFF
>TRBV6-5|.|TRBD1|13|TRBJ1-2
TGTGCCAGCGGACAGGACCGTCCCTATGGCTACACCTTC
CASGQDRPYGYTF
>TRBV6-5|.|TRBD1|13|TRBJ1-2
TGTGCCAGCAGCTTGACAGGGGGCTATGGCTACACCTTC
CASSLTGGYGYTF
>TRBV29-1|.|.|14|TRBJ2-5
TGCAGCGTTACGAACTCAGGCCTCCAAGAGACCCAGTACTTC
CSVTNSGLQETQYF
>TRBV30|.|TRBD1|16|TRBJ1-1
TGTGCCTGGAGTCCCCATCGACAGGGCCTGAACACTGAAGCTTTCTTT
CAWSPHRQGLNTEAFF